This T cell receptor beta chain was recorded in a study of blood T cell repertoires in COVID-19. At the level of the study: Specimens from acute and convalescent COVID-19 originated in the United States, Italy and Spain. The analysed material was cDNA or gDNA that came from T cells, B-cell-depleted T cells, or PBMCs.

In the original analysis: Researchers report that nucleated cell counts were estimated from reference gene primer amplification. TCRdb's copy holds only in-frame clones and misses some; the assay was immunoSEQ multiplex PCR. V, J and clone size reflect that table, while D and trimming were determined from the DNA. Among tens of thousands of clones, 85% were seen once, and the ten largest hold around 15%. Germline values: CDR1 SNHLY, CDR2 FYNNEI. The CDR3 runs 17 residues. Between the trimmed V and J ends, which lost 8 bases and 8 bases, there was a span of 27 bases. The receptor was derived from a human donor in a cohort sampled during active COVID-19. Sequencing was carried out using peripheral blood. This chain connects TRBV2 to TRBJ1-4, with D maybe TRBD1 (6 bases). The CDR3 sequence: CASDSRGVRGVNEKLFF. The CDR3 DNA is TGTGCCAGCGACAGTCGGGGTGTCAGGGGAGTAAACGAAAAACTGTTTTTT. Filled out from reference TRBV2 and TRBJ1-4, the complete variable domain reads EPEVTQTPSHQVTQMGQEVILRCVPISNHLYFYWYRQILGQKVEFLVSFYNNEISEKSEIFDDQFSVERPDGSNFTLKIRSTKLEDSAMYFCASDSRGVRGVNEKLFFGSGTQLSVL.